The 9 T cell receptor beta chains listed next were all sequenced from one sample in a study of blood T cell repertoires in COVID-19. Clones were read by immunoSEQ multiplex PCR, and TCRdb kept only the in-frame ones, dropping some. The data contain just over 300,000 clones, approximately 89% of them seen just once; the ten biggest clones take up 1.5% to 2%. Sequencing was done on a sample of peripheral blood. The receptors stem from a woman aged 25 to 45 with COVID-19, enrolled during active disease.

About this clone itself: The identical CDR3 is also encoded by other nucleotide sequences in the sample. This rearrangement joins TRBV7-2 to TRBJ2-7; a weak D match, TRBD2 (5 bases). Germline loops: CDR1 SGHTA, CDR2 FQGNSA. With 1 base removed from V and 0 bases from J, the gap between germline ends came to 7 bases. The length of the CDR3 is 14 residues. This chain's CDR3 is CASSLDRDSYEQYF. CDR3 coding DNA: TGTGCCAGCAGCTTAGATCGGGACTCCTACGAGCAGTACTTC.

In DNA form, the CDR3 reads TGTGCCAGCAGCATACAGGGAAACTATGGCTACACCTTC. The encoded protein is CASSIQGNYGYTF. This chain uses TRBV9 with TRBJ1-2; a possible D gene is TRBD1 (6 bases). Trimming removed 4 bases from V and 2 bases from J, with 9 bases in between. Germline assignment: CDR1 SGDLS and CDR2 YYNGEE. The CDR3 runs 13 residues.

This clone was detected once. The V and J genes are TRBV5-6 and TRBJ1-3, with TRBD1 as a possible D gene (5 bases). The CDR3 contains 14 residues. Trimming pared 3 bases from V and 5 bases from J, leaving 12 bases between. The germline CDR1 and CDR2 sequences are SGHDT and YYEEEE. The CDR3 sequence is CASSWMEGRNTIYF. The CDR3 nucleotides read TGTGCCAGCAGCTGGATGGAGGGGCGAAACACCATATATTTT.

V usage is TRBV20-1 and J usage is TRBJ2-7, with D perhaps matching TRBD1 (6 bases). From germline, CDR1 is DFQATT and CDR2 SNEGSKA (reference sequence). CDR3 length equals 12 residues. V lost 3 bases to trimming and J lost 3 bases, with 9 bases between them. The CDR3 here is CSASPDSYEQYV. For the CDR3, the DNA is TGCAGTGCTAGTCCGGACAGCTACGAGCAGTACGTC.

The chain carries TRBV30 and TRBJ2-7; 9 bases line up with TRBD1. This CDR3 contains 13 residues. Germline V gene sequence: CDR1 GTSNPN, CDR2 SVGIG (reference sequence). Unmatched junction bases numbered 2, after V lost 3 bases and J lost 2 bases. The CDR3 spells CAWSTGGTYEQYF. The CDR3 DNA sequence: TGTGCCTGGAGCACAGGGGGCACCTACGAGCAGTACTTC.

The chain links TRBV6-2 or TRBV6-3 to TRBJ1-6, with no clear D. The germline V and J ends were trimmed by 1 base and 6 bases, with 7 bases remaining between them. The CDR3 has 14 amino acids. Germline V lookup: CDR1 MNHEY, CDR2 SVGEGT. The CDR3, as DNA: TGTGCCAGCAGTTACTATCCTCGTAATTCACCCCTCCACTTT. Amino acids: CASSYYPRNSPLHF.

The chain uses TRBV2 and TRBJ1-5; D uncertain. The CDR3 runs 13 residues. Germline assignment: CDR1 SNHLY and CDR2 FYNNEI. Trimming removed 7 bases from V and 5 bases from J, with 12 bases in between. CDR3 sequence (DNA): TGTGCCAGCACCCCCTTCCGTTATCAGCCCCAGCATTTT. It yields the protein CASTPFRYQPQHF.

The gene calls are TRBV4-3 and TRBJ1-3; perhaps TRBD1 as D (5 bases). Germline V gene lookup returns CDR1 LGHNA and CDR2 YSLEER. CDR3 length: 16 residues. V was cut by 0 bases and J by 0 bases, with 9 bases left in between. CDR3 amino acids: CASSQERQLSGNTIYF. The CDR3 DNA sequence: TGCGCCAGCAGCCAAGAGAGACAGCTCTCTGGAAACACCATATATTTT.

The rearrangement joins TRBV5-1 to TRBJ2-5, with D unresolved. From germline, CDR1 is SGHRS and CDR2 YFSETQ. Trimming removed 4 bases from V and 3 bases from J, with 4 bases in between. The CDR3 is 11 residues long. CDR3 sequence (DNA): TGCGCCAGCAGCGGAGAAGAGACCCAGTACTTC. Translating gives CASSGEETQYF.